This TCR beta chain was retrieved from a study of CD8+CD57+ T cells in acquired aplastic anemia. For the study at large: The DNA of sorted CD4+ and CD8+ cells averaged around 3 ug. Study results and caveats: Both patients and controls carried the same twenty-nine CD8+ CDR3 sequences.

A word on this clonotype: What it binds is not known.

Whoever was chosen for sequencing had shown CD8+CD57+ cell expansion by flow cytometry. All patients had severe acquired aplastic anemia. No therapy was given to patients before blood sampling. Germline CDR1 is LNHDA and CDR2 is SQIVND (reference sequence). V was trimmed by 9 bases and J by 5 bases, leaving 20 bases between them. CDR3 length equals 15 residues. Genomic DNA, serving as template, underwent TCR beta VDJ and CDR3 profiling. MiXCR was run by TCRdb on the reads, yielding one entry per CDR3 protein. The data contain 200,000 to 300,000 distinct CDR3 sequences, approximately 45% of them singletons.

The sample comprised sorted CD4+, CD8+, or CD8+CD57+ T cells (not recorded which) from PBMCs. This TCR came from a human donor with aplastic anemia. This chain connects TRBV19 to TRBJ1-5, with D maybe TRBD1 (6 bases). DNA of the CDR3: TGTGCCAGCAACCGTGGACAGACGGATTATCAGCCCCAGCATTTT. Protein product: CASNRGQTDYQPQHF.